This passage covers 19 T cell receptor beta chains from one sample sequenced in a study of blood T cell repertoires in COVID-19. TCRdb's copy holds only in-frame clones and misses some; the assay was immunoSEQ multiplex PCR. Here the sample spans 45,000 to 50,000 clones, about 77% being singletons. Sequencing was done on a sample of peripheral blood. All receptors come from a human donor with active or convalescent COVID-19. The donor label of this sample is uncertain.

The gene calls are TRBV6-2 or TRBV6-3 and TRBJ2-3; D not resolved. Trimming left V 6 bases short and J 0 bases short, with 7 bases between. The germline CDR1 and CDR2 sequences are MNHEY and SVGEGT. The CDR3 covers 13 residues. DNA of the CDR3: TGTGCCAGCAGCGTCCTTAGCACAGATACGCAGTATTTT. It encodes CASSVLSTDTQYF.

This clone occurred a few times. The V and J genes are TRBV7-3 and TRBJ1-5; D possibly corresponds to TRBD1 (6 bases). CDR1 SGHTA and CDR2 FQGTGA come from the germline V gene. The CDR3 length is 14 residues. The V gene lost 6 bases and the J gene lost 9 bases, with 18 bases spanning the gap. The CDR3 protein is CASRRRGQPGPQHF. The CDR3 DNA is TGTGCCAGCAGGCGCAGGGGCCAGCCTGGGCCCCAGCATTTT.

This rearrangement joins TRBV7-2 to TRBJ2-2, with 8 bases lining up with TRBD1. Unmatched junction bases numbered 5, after V lost 5 bases and J lost 3 bases. This CDR3 is 15 amino acids long. Per germline, CDR1 SGHTA and CDR2 FQGNSA. The CDR3 sequence is CASSKYRGDTGELFF. The CDR3 nucleotides read TGTGCCAGCAGCAAATACAGGGGGGACACCGGGGAGCTGTTTTTT.

In this sample, this clone turned up once. J is TRBJ1-3 and V is TRBV19, with D hard to call. V was pared by 9 bases and J by 4 bases, with 10 bases between. Germline lookup yields CDR1 LNHDA and CDR2 SQIVND (reference sequence). The CDR3 spans 12 residues. In nucleotides, the CDR3 is TGTGCCAGCTCAGTCGCCGGAAACACCATATATTTT. It encodes CASSVAGNTIYF.

The chain combines TRBV29-1 with TRBJ2-1; no clear D. Germline CDR1 reads SQVTM; CDR2 reads ANQGSEA. The CDR3 length is 13 residues. With 0 bases removed from V and 6 bases from J, the gap between germline ends came to 9 bases. The CDR3 DNA is TGCAGCGTTGAAGAAGGTCAGGTCAATGAGCAGTTCTTC. The encoded protein is CSVEEGQVNEQFF.

This rearrangement joins TRBV6-1 to TRBJ2-7, with a tentative D call TRBD1 (5 bases). The germline V gene encodes CDR1 MNHNS and CDR2 SASEGT. The CDR3 contains 12 residues. V lost 5 bases, J lost 5 bases, and 10 bases lay in between. The CDR3 spells CASSSQGNEQYF. The CDR3 DNA sequence: TGTGCCAGCAGTTCCCAGGGAAACGAGCAGTACTTC.

This chain connects TRBV18 to TRBJ1-2; 8 bases are a match to TRBD1. Germline V lookup: CDR1 KGHSH, CDR2 LQKENI. Losses at the gene ends were 7 bases for V and 2 bases for J; bases not matched to a gene: 9. The CDR3 is made up of 15 amino acids. The CDR3 sequence is CASLPPGTGNYGYTF. In DNA, the CDR3 is TGTGCCAGCTTACCCCCCGGGACAGGAAACTATGGCTACACCTTC.

The chain uses TRBV7-2 and TRBJ2-1, with D unresolved. This CDR3 contains 15 residues. The V end was cut by 5 bases, the J end by 0 bases, with 11 bases between. The germline V gene has CDR1 SGHTA and CDR2 FQGNSA. The CDR3 DNA sequence: TGTGCCAGCAGCCTTCTTGCGGCCTCCTACAATGAGCAGTTCTTC. It codes for CASSLLAASYNEQFF.

The chain joins TRBV5-8 to TRBJ2-5; 12 bases are a match to TRBD2. Germline lookup yields CDR1 SGHTS and CDR2 YDEGEE. V shed 4 bases, J shed 0 bases, and the junction held 7 bases outside the gene matches. CDR3 length: 17 residues. CDR3 in DNA: TGTGCCAGCAGCCGGACTAGCGGGATACAGTACCAAGAGACCCAGTACTTC. This encodes CASSRTSGIQYQETQYF.

In this sample, this clone is medium-sized. The sample carries other DNA sequences with the same CDR3. The chain is built from TRBV7-9 and TRBJ1-4; D remains ambiguous. Per germline, CDR1 SEHNR and CDR2 FQNEAQ (reference sequence). The CDR3 spans 14 residues. Trimming took off 1 base at V and 5 bases at J, with 8 bases between the two ends. The CDR3 is CASSLGHVNEKLFF. The DNA for the CDR3 is TGTGCCAGCAGCTTAGGGCACGTAAATGAAAAACTGTTTTTT. Full variable domain (missing parts from reference TRBV7-9 and TRBJ1-4): DTGVSQNPRHKITKRGQNVTFRCDPISEHNRLYWYRQTLGQGPEFLTYFQNEAQLEKSRLLSDRFSAERPKGSFSTLEIQRTEQGDSAMYLCASSLGHVNEKLFFGSGTQLSVL.

The V call is TRBV4-1, the J call TRBJ2-2, with D possibly being TRBD1 (6 bases). CDR3 size: 16 residues. The germline CDR1 and CDR2 sequences are MGHRA and YSYEKL. The germline V and J ends were trimmed by 7 bases and 5 bases, with 20 bases remaining between them. The CDR3 loop reads CASITDQGTTTGELFF. CDR3 coding DNA: TGCGCCAGCATCACGGACCAGGGGACGACTACCGGGGAGCTGTTTTTT.

A few counts support this clone. The chain couples TRBV3-1 (or the pseudogene TRBV3-2) to TRBJ1-1; 10 nucleotides align to TRBD1. After removal of 5 bases from V and 6 bases from J, the junction contained 6 bases not matched to a gene. This CDR3 comprises 14 residues. Per the germline V gene, CDR1 is LGHDT and CDR2 is YNNKEL (reference sequence). The CDR3 region has the DNA TGTGCCAGCAGCTTCGACAGGGGGCGAGCTGAAGCTTTCTTT. It codes for CASSFDRGRAEAFF.

V is TRBV18 and J is TRBJ2-7, with D uncertain. This CDR3 is built from 12 residues. Trimming shortened V by 1 base and J by 6 bases, and 7 bases separated the two germline ends. Germline lookup yields CDR1 KGHSH and CDR2 LQKENI. The CDR3 DNA reads as TGTGCCAGCTCACCACAACAGCTCGAGCAGTACTTC. Its translation: CASSPQQLEQYF. The full variable domain, with the rest looked up from reference TRBV18 and TRBJ2-7, is NAGVMQNPRHLVRRRGQEARLRCSPMKGHSHVYWYRQLPEEGLKFMVYLQKENIIDESGMPKERFSAEFPKEGPSILRIQQVVRGDSAAYFCASSPQQLEQYFGPGTRLTVT.

V is TRBV30 and J is TRBJ1-4, with TRBD1 as a possible D gene (6 bases). The germline gives CDR1 GTSNPN, CDR2 SVGIG (reference sequence). V lost 5 bases and J 7 bases, leaving 14 bases between the germline ends. The CDR3 has 13 residues. The CDR3 nucleotides read TGTGCCTGGGGCCACGGGACAAGTGAAAAACTGTTTTTT. It is translated as CAWGHGTSEKLFF.

J is TRBJ2-2 and V is TRBV3-1 (or the pseudogene TRBV3-2), with D possibly being TRBD1 (6 bases). CDR1 and CDR2 from the germline V gene are LGHDT and YNNKEL (reference sequence). V was shortened by 3 bases and J by 6 bases, with 14 bases between the two germline ends. This CDR3 has 15 amino acids. Written as DNA, the CDR3 is TGTGCCAGCAGCCACAGGCAGGGGTTCGCCGGGGAGCTGTTTTTT. It translates to CASSHRQGFAGELFF.

This clone was observed a few times. This chain links TRBV10-1 with TRBJ2-1, with 7 bases matching TRBD1. After removal of 6 bases from V and 5 bases from J, the junction contained 13 bases not matched to a gene. The CDR3 is made up of 16 amino acids. The germline V gene has CDR1 WNHNN and CDR2 SYGVQD (reference sequence). As DNA, the CDR3 is TGCGCCAGCAGCGCTCTAGAGACAGGGACCAACAATGAGCAGTTCTTC. Encoded protein: CASSALETGTNNEQFF.

The sample holds one count of this clone. The chain joins TRBV30 to TRBJ2-2; 9 bases map to TRBD2. V was clipped by 6 bases and J by 4 bases; unmatched bases: 12. Germline CDR1 GTSNPN, CDR2 SVGIG (reference sequence). The CDR3 covers 16 residues. The CDR3 protein is CACTLRTSAITGELFF. The CDR3 DNA is TGTGCCTGCACGCTAAGGACTAGCGCCATCACCGGGGAGCTGTTTTTT.

The chain links TRBV6-5 to TRBJ1-1; the D gene is possibly TRBD1 (6 bases). V was pared by 5 bases and J by 7 bases, with 17 bases between. CDR3 length equals 14 residues. CDR1 and CDR2 (germline): MNHEY, SVGAGI. The CDR3 protein is CASSPRTSRGEAFF. CDR3 DNA: TGTGCCAGCAGTCCCCGGACCTCCAGGGGTGAAGCTTTCTTT.

The J gene is TRBJ1-1, the V gene TRBV27, with TRBD1 matching 7 bases. V shed 10 bases and J 5 bases; nucleotides not matched to a gene: 19. The germline V gene has CDR1 MNHEY and CDR2 SMNVEV (reference sequence). This CDR3 region has 16 residues. CDR3 residues: CAILRAGSTGWTEAFF. The CDR3 DNA sequence: TGTGCCATCCTCCGGGCCGGTTCGACAGGGTGGACTGAAGCTTTCTTT.